A single sample gave rise to the 9 T cell receptor beta chains below, sequenced in a study of CD8+ T cells in alopecia areata. Treatment: oral pan-JAK inhibitor, 5-10 mg twice daily. RNA extraction was followed by reverse transcription into cDNA, which acted as the sequencing template. Sequencing was performed with immunoSEQ multiplex PCR; in TCRdb, only in-frame clones are kept and a portion is missing. The data hold 270,000 or so clones, with more than 45% observed a single time. The sample was CD4+ T cells sorted from blood, taken at week 24, from a patient treated with tofacitinib. The receptors originated from a human donor with alopecia areata.

This CDR3 reads CASSQIGTEAFF. The CDR3 DNA follows: TGTGCCAGCAGCCAAATCGGGACTGAAGCTTTCTTT. The chain has TRBV7-2 and TRBJ1-1, with unresolved D. The V end was cut by 5 bases, the J end by 5 bases, with 9 bases between. The CDR3 spans 12 residues. Per the germline V gene, CDR1 is SGHTA and CDR2 is FQGNSA.

The chain couples TRBV5-1 to TRBJ2-1, with D tentatively TRBD1 (6 bases). The CDR3 length is 15 residues. Trimming cost V 2 bases and J 0 bases, with 9 bases left between them. Per the germline V gene, CDR1 is SGHRS and CDR2 is YFSETQ. CDR3 DNA: TGCGCCAGCAGCTTTACAGGGAGCTCCTACAATGAGCAGTTCTTC. Translating gives CASSFTGSSYNEQFF. Using reference TRBV5-1 and TRBJ2-1 for the parts outside the CDR3, the full variable domain is KAGVTQTPRYLIKTRGQQVTLSCSPISGHRSVSWYQQTPGQGLQFLFEYFSETQRNKGNFPGRFSGRQFSNSRSEMNVSTLELGDSALYLCASSFTGSSYNEQFFGPGTRLTVL.

This clone was seen a few times. V gene TRBV6-1 combines with J gene TRBJ2-7; the match to TRBD1 covers 8 bases. Germline CDR1 MNHNS, CDR2 SASEGT. CDR3 length equals 16 residues. V dropped 4 bases and J dropped 2; count of bases not matched to a gene: 10. The CDR3 loop is CASSGDLGQGAYEQYF. The CDR3 region has the DNA TGTGCCAGCAGTGGAGACCTCGGACAGGGAGCCTACGAGCAGTACTTC.

The chain is built from TRBV28 and TRBJ1-2; 8 bases fit TRBD1. The CDR3 runs to 15 residues. After removal of 5 bases from V and 4 bases from J, the junction contained 9 bases not matched to a gene. The V gene's germline CDR1 is MDHEN and CDR2 SYDVKM. In nucleotides, the CDR3 is TGTGCCAGCAGTCTGAGGACAGGGAGAGGCTATGGCTACACCTTC. Translated: CASSLRTGRGYGYTF.

This chain joins TRBV9 and TRBJ2-3, with 7 positions matching TRBD1. Germline V gene sequence: CDR1 SGDLS, CDR2 YYNGEE. Germline trimming cut 4 bases from V and 6 bases from J; bases unmatched to any gene: 8. The CDR3 is made up of 14 amino acids. For the CDR3, the DNA is TGTGCCAGCAGCACCAGACAGGGTCTGGATACGCAGTATTTT. This encodes CASSTRQGLDTQYF.

CDR3 sequence: CASSLQTGQGNTEAFF. CDR3 bases: TGTGCCAGCAGCTTACAAACCGGACAGGGGAACACTGAAGCTTTCTTT. This chain joins TRBV7-8 and TRBJ1-1; 8 bases agree with TRBD1. The CDR3 is made up of 16 amino acids. Germline CDR1 SGHVS, CDR2 FQNEAQ. The junction had 6 bases not matched to a gene; V was cut back by 2 bases and J by 1 base.

The chain uses TRBV15 and TRBJ1-6; no firm D call. Germline lookup yields CDR1 LNHNV and CDR2 YYDKDF (reference sequence). This CDR3 has 12 residues. V gave up 5 bases and J gave up 11 bases, with 10 bases separating them. CDR3: CATSALEAPLHF. CDR3 bases: TGTGCCACCAGCGCCTTAGAGGCACCCCTCCACTTT.

The V and J genes are TRBV4-1 and TRBJ2-7, with 9 positions matching TRBD2. The CDR3 has 15 residues. V shed 4 bases and J 2 bases; nucleotides not matched to a gene: 6. Germline loops: CDR1 MGHRA, CDR2 YSYEKL. CDR3 DNA sequence: TGCGCCAGCAGCCCAAGCGGGGGGTTTACCTACGAGCAGTACTTC. It specifies CASSPSGGFTYEQYF.

This clone was found a few times. The chain combines TRBV11-1 with TRBJ2-1; D might be TRBD2 (5 bases). V lost 5 bases and J lost 4, with 12 bases in between. Germline assignment: CDR1 SGHAT and CDR2 FQDESV (reference sequence). The CDR3 is 14 residues long. The CDR3 DNA follows: TGTGCCAGCAGCCCTCTCTCGGGATACAATGAGCAGTTCTTC. This gives the protein CASSPLSGYNEQFF.